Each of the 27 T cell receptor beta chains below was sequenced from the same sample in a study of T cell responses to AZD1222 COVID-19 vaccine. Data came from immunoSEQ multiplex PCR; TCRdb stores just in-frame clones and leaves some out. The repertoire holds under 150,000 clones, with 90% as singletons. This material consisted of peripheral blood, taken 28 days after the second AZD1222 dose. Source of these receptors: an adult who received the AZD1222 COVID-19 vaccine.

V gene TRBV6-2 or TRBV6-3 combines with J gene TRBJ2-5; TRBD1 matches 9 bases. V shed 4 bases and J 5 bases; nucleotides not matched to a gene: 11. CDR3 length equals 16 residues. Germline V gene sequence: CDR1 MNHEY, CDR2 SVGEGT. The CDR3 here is CASSSGDRVIVETQYF. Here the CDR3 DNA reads TGTGCCAGCAGTTCCGGGGACAGGGTAATTGTTGAGACCCAGTACTTC.

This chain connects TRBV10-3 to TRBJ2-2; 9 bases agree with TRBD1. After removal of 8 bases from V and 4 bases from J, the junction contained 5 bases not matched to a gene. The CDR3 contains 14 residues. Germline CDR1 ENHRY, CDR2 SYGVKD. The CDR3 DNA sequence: TGTGCCATCGGGGGGACAGGGACCACCGGGGAGCTGTTTTTT. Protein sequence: CAIGGTGTTGELFF.

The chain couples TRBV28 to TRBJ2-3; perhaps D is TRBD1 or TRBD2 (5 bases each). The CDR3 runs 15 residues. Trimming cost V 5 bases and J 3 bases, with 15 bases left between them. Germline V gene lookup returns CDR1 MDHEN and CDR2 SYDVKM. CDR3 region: CASSPRGTATDTQYF. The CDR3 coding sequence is TGTGCCAGCAGTCCCCGAGGGACGGCAACAGATACGCAGTATTTT. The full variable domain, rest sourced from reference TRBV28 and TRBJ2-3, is DVKVTQSSRYLVKRTGEKVFLECVQDMDHENMFWYRQDPGLGLRLIYFSYDVKMKEKGDIPEGYSVSREKKERFSLILESASTNQTSMYLCASSPRGTATDTQYFGPGTRLTVL.

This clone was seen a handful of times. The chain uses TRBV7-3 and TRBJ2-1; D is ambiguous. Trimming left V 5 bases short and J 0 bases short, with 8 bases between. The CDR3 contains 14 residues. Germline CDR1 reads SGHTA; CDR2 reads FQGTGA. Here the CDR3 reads CASSPGPSYNEQFF. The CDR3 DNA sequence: TGTGCCAGCAGCCCTGGGCCCTCCTACAATGAGCAGTTCTTC. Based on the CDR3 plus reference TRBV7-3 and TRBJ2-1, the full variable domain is GAGVSQTPSNKVTEKGKYVELRCDPISGHTALYWYRQSLGQGPEFLIYFQGTGAADDSGLPNDRFFAVRPEGSVSTLKIQRTERGDSAVYLCASSPGPSYNEQFFGPGTRLTVL.

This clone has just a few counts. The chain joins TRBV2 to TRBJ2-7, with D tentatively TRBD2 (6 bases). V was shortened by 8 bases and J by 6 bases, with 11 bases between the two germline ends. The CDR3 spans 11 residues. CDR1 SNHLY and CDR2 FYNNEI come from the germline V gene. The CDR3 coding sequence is TGTGCCAGCTTATTGGAGGGCGAGCAGTACTTC. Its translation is CASLLEGEQYF.

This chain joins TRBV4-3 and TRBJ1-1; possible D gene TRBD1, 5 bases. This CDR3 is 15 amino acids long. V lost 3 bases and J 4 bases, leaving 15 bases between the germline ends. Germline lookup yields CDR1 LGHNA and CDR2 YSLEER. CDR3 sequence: CASSHTGTMTTEAFF. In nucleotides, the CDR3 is TGCGCCAGCAGCCATACCGGGACTATGACCACTGAAGCTTTCTTT.

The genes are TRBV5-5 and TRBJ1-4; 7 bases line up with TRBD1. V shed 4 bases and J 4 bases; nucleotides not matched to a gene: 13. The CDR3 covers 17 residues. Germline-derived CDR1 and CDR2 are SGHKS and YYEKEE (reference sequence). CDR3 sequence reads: CASSPHRGSLDNEKLFF. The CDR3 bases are TGTGCCAGCAGCCCGCACAGGGGATCTCTGGATAATGAAAAACTGTTTTTT.

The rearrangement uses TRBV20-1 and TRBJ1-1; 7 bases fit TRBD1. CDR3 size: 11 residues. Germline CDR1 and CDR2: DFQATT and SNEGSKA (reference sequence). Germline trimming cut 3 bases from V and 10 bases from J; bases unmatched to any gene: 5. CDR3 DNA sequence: TGCAGTGCTAGGGAGGCAGGGGGAGCTTTCTTT. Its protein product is CSAREAGGAFF.

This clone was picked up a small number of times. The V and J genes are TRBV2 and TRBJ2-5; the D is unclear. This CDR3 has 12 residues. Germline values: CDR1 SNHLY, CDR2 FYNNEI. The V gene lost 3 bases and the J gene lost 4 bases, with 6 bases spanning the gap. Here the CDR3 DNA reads TGTGCCAGCAGTGATCAGAGAGAGACCCAGTACTTC. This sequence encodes CASSDQRETQYF.

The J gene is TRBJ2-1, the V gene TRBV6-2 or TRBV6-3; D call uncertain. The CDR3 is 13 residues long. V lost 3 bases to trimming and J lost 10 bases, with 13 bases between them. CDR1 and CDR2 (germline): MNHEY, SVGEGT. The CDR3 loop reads CASSYFDSREQFF. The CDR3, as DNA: TGTGCCAGCAGTTATTTCGACTCCCGGGAGCAGTTCTTC.

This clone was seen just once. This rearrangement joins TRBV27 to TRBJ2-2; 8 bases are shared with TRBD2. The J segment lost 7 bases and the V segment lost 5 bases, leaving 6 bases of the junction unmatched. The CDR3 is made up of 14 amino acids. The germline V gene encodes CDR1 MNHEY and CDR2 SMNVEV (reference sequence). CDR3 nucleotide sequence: TGTGCCAGCAGTGCCCGGGGGGGCCACGGGGAGCTGTTTTTT. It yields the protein CASSARGGHGELFF.

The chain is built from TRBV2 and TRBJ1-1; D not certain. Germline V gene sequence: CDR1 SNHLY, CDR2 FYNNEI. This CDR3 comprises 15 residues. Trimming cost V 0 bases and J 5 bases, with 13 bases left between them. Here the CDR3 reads CASSEARGAGTEAFF. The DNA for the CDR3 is TGTGCCAGCAGTGAAGCGCGGGGTGCGGGAACTGAAGCTTTCTTT.

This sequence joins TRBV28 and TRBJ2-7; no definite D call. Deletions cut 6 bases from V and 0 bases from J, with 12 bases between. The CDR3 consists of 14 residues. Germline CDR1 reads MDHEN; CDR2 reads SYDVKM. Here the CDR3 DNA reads TGTGCCAGCAGCCCCCTCGTGAACTCCTACGAGCAGTACGTC. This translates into CASSPLVNSYEQYV.

CDR3 sequence reads: CASSESSNRNTIYF. The CDR3 nucleotides read TGTGCCAGCAGTGAATCAAGTAACAGAAACACCATATATTTT. The chain combines TRBV6-1 with TRBJ1-3; D is unclear. CDR3 length: 14 amino acids. CDR1 and CDR2 (germline): MNHNS, SASEGT. Trimming shortened V by 2 bases and J by 5 bases, and 10 bases separated the two germline ends.

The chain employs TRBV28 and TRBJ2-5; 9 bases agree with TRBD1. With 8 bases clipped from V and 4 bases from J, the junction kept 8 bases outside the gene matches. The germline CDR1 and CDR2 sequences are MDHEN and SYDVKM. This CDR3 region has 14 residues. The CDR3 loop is CASERDRAGETQYF. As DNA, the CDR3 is TGTGCCAGCGAACGGGACAGGGCGGGAGAGACCCAGTACTTC.

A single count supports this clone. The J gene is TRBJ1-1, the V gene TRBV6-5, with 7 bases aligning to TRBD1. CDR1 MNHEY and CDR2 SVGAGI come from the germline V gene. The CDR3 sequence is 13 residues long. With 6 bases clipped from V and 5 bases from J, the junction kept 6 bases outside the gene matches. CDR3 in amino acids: CASSRTGRTEAFF. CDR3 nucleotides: TGTGCCAGCAGCCGGACAGGACGGACTGAAGCTTTCTTT.

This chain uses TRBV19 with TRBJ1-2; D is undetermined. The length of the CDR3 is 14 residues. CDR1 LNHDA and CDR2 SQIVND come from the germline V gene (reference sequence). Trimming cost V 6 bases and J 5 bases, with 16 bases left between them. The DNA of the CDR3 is TGTGCCAGTAGCAAAACCCGGGCCATTTATGGCTACACCTTC. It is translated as CASSKTRAIYGYTF.

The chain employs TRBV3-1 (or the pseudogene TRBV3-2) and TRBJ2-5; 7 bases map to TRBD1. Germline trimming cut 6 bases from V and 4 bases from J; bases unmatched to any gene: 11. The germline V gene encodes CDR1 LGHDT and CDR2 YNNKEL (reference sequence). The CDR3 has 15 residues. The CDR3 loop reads CASSHSLGGGETQYF. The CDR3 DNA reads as TGTGCCAGCAGTCACTCGTTAGGGGGCGGAGAGACCCAGTACTTC.

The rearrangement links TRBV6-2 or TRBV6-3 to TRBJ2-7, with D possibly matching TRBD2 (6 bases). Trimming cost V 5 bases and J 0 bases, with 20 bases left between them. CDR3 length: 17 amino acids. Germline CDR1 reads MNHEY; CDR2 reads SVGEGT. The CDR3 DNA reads TGTGCCAGCAGTCCCCGTAAGACAACCGGGAGCTCCTACGAGCAGTACTTC. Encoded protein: CASSPRKTTGSSYEQYF.

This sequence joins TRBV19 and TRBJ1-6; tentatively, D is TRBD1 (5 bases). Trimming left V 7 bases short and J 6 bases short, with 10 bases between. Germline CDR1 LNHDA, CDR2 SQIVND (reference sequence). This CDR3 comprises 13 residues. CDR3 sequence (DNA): TGTGCCAGTACCTGGGGGACTAATTCACCCCTCCACTTT. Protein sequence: CASTWGTNSPLHF. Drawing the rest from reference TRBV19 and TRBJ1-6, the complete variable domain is DGGITQSPKYLFRKEGQNVTLSCEQNLNHDAMYWYRQDPGQGLRLIYYSQIVNDFQKGDIAEGYSVSREKKESFPLTVTSAQKNPTAFYLCASTWGTNSPLHFGNGTRLTVT.

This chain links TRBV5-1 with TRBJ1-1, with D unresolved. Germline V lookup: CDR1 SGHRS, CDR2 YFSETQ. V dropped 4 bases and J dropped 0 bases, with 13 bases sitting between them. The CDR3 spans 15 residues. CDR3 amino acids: CASSQSGEMNTEAFF. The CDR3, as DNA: TGCGCCAGCAGCCAGAGCGGAGAGATGAACACTGAAGCTTTCTTT.

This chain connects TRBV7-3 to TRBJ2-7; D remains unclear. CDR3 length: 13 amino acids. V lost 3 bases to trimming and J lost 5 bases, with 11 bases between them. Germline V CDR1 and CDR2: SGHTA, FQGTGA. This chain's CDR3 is CASSFYPPDEQYF. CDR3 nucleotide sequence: TGTGCCAGCAGCTTTTACCCCCCAGACGAGCAGTACTTC.

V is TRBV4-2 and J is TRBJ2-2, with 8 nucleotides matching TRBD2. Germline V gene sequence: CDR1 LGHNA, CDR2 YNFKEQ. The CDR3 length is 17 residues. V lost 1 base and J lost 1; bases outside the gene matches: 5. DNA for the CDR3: TGTGCCAGCAGCCAAGTTCGCGGGAGGATGAACACCGGGGAGCTGTTTTTT. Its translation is CASSQVRGRMNTGELFF.

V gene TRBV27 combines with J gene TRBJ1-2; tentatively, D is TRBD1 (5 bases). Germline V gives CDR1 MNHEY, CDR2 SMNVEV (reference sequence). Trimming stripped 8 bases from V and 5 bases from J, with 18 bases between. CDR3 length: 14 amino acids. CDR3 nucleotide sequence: TGTGCCAGCTCAGAGTCGGGGGGTGGGTATGGCTACACCTTC. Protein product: CASSESGGGYGYTF.

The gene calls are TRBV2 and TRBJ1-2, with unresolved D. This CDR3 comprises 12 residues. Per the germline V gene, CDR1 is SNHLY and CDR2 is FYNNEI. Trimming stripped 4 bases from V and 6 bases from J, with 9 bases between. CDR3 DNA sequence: TGTGCCAGCAGTGGAGGGTTGGATGGCTACACCTTC. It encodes CASSGGLDGYTF.

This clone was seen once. CDR3 protein: CASRTDRGHNQPQHF. In DNA form, the CDR3 reads TGTGCCAGCAGGACGGACAGGGGGCATAATCAGCCCCAGCATTTT. J is TRBJ1-5 and V is TRBV6-5; 11 bases line up with TRBD1. Germline V CDR1 and CDR2: MNHEY, SVGAGI. This CDR3 spans 15 amino acids. With 6 bases clipped from V and 4 bases from J, the junction kept 5 bases outside the gene matches.

CDR3 protein: CASSIFLAGFSYEQYF. The CDR3, as DNA: TGTGCCAGCAGTATCTTCTTAGCGGGATTCTCCTACGAGCAGTACTTC. The V gene is TRBV28, the J gene TRBJ2-7; 8 positions match TRBD2. V was clipped by 5 bases and J by 0 bases; unmatched bases: 9. The CDR3 runs 16 residues. The germline gives CDR1 MDHEN, CDR2 SYDVKM.